This T cell receptor (beta chain) was sequenced for a study of T-cell memory formation after mild COVID-19. V was pared by 1 base and J by 5 bases, with 6 bases between. CDR3 length: 11 residues. Germline V gene data show CDR1 as DFQATT and CDR2 as SNEGSKA (reference sequence). In TCRdb, the 5' RACE reads were re-called with MiXCR into one record per CDR3 protein. The sample consists of 430,000 or so distinct CDR3 sequences, around a quarter of them appearing once. The receptor's source is an adult woman who had mild COVID-19 (a few samples of this study predate the infection). Cell type and time point are not known. The J gene is TRBJ2-7, the V gene TRBV20-1; D is unclear. What was sequenced was PBMCs or a T cell subset sorted from them (not recorded which). The CDR3 nucleotides are TGCAGTGCTAGAGGCGACAACGAGCAGTACTTC. Protein product: CSARGDNEQYF.